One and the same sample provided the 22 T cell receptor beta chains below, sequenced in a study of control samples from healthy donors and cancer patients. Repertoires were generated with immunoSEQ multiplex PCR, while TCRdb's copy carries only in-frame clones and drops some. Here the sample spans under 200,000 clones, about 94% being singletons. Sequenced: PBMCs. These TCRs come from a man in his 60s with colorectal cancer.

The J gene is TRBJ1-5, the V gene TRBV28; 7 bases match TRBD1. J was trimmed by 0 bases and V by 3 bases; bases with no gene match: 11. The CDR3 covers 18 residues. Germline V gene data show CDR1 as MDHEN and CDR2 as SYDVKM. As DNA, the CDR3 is TGTGCCAGCAGTTTTGGCCACCTAGGGACAGATAGCAATCAGCCCCAGCATTTT. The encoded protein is CASSFGHLGTDSNQPQHF.

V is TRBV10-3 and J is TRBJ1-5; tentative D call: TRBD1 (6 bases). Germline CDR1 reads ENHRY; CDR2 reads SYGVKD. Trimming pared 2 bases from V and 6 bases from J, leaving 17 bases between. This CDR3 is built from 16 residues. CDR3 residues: CAISEASGGRGQPQHF. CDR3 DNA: TGTGCCATCAGTGAGGCCTCGGGGGGCCGGGGTCAGCCCCAGCATTTT.

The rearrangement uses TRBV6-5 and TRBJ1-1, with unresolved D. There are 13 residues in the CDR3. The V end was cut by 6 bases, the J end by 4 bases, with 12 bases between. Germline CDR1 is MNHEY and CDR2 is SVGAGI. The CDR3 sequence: CASRIPGGTEAFF. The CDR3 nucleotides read TGTGCCAGCAGAATCCCGGGCGGCACTGAAGCTTTCTTT.

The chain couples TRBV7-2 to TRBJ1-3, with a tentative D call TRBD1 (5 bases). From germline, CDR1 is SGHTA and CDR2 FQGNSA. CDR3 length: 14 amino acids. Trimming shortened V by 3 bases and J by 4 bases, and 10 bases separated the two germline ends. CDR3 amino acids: CASSFARAGNTIYF. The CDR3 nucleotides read TGTGCCAGCAGCTTCGCCAGGGCGGGAAACACCATATATTTT.

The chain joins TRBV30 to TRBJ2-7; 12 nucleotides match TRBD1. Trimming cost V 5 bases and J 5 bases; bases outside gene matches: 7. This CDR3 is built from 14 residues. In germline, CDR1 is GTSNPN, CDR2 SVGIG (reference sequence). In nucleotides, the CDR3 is TGTGCCTGGGAGGGAGGGACAGGGGGCCACGAGCAGTACTTC. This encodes CAWEGGTGGHEQYF. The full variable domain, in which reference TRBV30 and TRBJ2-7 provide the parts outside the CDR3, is SQTIHQWPATLVQPVGSPLSLECTVEGTSNPNLYWYRQAAGRGLQLLFYSVGIGQISSEVPQNLSASRPQDRQFILSSKKLLLSDSGFYLCAWEGGTGGHEQYFGPGTRLTVT.

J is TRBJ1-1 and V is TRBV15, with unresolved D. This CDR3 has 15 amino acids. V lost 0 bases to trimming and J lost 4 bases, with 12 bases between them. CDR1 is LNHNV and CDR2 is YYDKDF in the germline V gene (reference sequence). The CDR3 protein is CATSREVGPGTEAFF. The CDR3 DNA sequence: TGTGCCACCAGCAGAGAAGTTGGTCCTGGCACTGAAGCTTTCTTT.

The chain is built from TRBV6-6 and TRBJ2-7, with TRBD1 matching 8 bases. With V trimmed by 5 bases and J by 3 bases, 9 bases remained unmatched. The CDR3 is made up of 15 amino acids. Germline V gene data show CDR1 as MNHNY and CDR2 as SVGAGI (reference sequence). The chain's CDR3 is CASSGEPGQGYEQYF. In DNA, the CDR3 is TGTGCCAGCAGTGGTGAACCCGGACAGGGCTACGAGCAGTACTTC.

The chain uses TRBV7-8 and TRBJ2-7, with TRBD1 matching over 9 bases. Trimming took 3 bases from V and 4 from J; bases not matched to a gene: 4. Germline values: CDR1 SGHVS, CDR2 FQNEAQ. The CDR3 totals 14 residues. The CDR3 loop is CASSLDRGFYEQYF. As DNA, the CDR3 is TGTGCCAGCAGCTTGGACAGGGGATTTTACGAGCAGTACTTC.

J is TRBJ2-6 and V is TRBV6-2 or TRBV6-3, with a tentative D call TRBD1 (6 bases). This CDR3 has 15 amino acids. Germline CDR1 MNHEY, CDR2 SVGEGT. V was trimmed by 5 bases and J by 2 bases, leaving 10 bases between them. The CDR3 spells CASSTYRAGANVLTF. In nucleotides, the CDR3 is TGTGCCAGCAGTACATACAGGGCTGGGGCCAACGTCCTGACTTTC.

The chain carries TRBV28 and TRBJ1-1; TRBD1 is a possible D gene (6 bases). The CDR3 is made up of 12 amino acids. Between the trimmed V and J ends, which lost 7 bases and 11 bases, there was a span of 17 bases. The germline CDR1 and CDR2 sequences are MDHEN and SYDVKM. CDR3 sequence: CASTEGWGAAFF. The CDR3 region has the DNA TGTGCCAGCACCGAGGGATGGGGGGCGGCTTTCTTT.

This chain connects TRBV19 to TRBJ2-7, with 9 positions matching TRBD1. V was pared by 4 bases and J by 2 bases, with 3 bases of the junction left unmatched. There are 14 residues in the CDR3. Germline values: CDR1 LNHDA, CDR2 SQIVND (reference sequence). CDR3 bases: TGTGCCAGTAGTAGCGGACAGGGGACCTACGAGCAGTACTTC. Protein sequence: CASSSGQGTYEQYF.

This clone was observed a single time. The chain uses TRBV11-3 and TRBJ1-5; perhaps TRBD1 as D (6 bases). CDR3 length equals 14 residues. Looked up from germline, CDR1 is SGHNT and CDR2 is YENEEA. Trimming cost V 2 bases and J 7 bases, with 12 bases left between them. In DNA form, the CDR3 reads TGTGCCAGCAGCTTATCGGGGGGCAGCCAGCCCCAGCATTTT. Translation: CASSLSGGSQPQHF.

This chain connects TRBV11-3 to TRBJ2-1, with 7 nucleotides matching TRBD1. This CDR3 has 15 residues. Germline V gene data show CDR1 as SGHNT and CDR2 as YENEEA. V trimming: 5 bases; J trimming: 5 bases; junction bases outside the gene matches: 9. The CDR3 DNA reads TGTGCCAGCAGCCCCGGGCCAGACAGGGACAATGAGCAGTTCTTC. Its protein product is CASSPGPDRDNEQFF.

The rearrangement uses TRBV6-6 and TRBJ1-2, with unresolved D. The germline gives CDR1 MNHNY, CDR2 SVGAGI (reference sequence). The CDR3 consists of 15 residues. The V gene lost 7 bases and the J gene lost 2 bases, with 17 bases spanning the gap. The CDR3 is CASTPSGRENYGYTF. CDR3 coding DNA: TGTGCCAGCACCCCTTCGGGGAGGGAGAACTATGGCTACACCTTC.

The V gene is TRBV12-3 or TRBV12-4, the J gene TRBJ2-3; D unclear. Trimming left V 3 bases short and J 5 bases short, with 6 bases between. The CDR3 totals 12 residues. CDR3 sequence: CASSFAGDTQYF. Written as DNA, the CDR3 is TGTGCCAGCAGTTTCGCCGGAGATACGCAGTATTTT.

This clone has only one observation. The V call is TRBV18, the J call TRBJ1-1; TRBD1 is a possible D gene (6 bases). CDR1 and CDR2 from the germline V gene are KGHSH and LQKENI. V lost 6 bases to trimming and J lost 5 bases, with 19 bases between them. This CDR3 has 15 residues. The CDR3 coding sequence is TGTGCCAGCTCCACCACTAGGACAGCTGATACTGAAGCTTTCTTT. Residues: CASSTTRTADTEAFF.

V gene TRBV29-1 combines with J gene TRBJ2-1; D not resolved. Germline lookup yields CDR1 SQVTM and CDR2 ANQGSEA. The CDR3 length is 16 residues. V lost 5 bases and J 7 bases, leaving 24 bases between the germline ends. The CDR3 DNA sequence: TGCAGCGTTCCCCTTAAGACGGGTACTACCGCTAATGAGCAGTTCTTC. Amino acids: CSVPLKTGTTANEQFF.

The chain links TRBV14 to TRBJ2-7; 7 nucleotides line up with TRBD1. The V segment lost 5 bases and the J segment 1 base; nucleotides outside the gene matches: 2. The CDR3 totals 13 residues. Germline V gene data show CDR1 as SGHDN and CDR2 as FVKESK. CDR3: CASSVQGSYEQYF. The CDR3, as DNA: TGTGCCAGCAGCGTACAGGGGTCCTACGAGCAGTACTTC.

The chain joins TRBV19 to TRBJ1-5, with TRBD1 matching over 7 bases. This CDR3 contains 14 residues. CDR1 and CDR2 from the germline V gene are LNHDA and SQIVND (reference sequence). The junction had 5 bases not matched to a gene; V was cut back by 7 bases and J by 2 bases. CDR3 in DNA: TGTGCCAGTAAACGACAGGGACGCAATCAGCCCCAGCATTTT. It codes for CASKRQGRNQPQHF. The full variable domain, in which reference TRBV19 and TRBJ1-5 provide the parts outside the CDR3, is DGGITQSPKYLFRKEGQNVTLSCEQNLNHDAMYWYRQDPGQGLRLIYYSQIVNDFQKGDIAEGYSVSREKKESFPLTVTSAQKNPTAFYLCASKRQGRNQPQHFGDGTRLSIL.

In DNA, the CDR3 is TGTGCCAGTCTCGACAGGGGGGGAGAGACCCAGTACTTC. This codes for CASLDRGGETQYF. This chain joins TRBV19 and TRBJ2-5, with 9 bases matching TRBD1. Germline CDR1 is LNHDA and CDR2 is SQIVND (reference sequence). After removal of 8 bases from V and 4 bases from J, the junction contained 5 bases not matched to a gene. The CDR3 runs 13 residues.

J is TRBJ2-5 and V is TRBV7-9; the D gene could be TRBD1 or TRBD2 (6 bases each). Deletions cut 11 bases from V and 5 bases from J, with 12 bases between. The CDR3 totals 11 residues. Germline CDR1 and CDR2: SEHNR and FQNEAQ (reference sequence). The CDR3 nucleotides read TGTGCCGGCCTGGGGGGCGAGACCCAGTACTTC. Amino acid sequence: CAGLGGETQYF.

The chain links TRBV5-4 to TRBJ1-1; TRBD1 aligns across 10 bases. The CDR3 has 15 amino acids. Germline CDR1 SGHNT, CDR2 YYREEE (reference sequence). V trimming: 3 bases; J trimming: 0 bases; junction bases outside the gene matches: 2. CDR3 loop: CASSSTGGLNTEAFF. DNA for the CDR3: TGTGCCAGCAGCTCGACAGGGGGCCTGAACACTGAAGCTTTCTTT.